This entry features one TCR beta chain sequence. Its target is not known. The donors were in the approximately 120-subject validation cohort; that cohort was separate from the roughly 730-subject first cohort. Data came from immunoSEQ multiplex PCR; TCRdb stores just in-frame clones and leaves some out. The table has around 130,000 clones, roughly nine tenths seen once. The sample comes from a study of cytomegalovirus exposure and HLA in healthy donors. After removal of 3 bases from V and 1 base from J, the junction contained 5 bases not matched to a gene. The CDR3 extends over 15 amino acids. The V gene's germline CDR1 is SGHTA and CDR2 FQGNSA. Study results and caveats: There were 150 to 200 TCR beta chains listed as cytomegalovirus-associated. High specificity and sensitivity for cytomegalovirus status were reported for the classifier.

The source is a man aged 30-40 years in good health and CMV-seronegative. Sequenced: PBMCs. The chain recombines TRBV7-2 with TRBJ1-1; 7 bases are a match to TRBD1. CDR3 nucleotides: TGTGCCAGCAGCTTTAGCGGGACAGCGAACACTGAAGCTTTCTTT. Its protein is CASSFSGTANTEAFF. Together with reference TRBV7-2 and TRBJ1-1, the CDR3 gives the full variable domain: GAGVSQSPSNKVTEKGKDVELRCDPISGHTALYWYRQSLGQGLEFLIYFQGNSAPDKSGLPSDRFSAERTGGSVSTLTIQRTQQEDSAVYLCASSFSGTANTEAFFGQGTRLTVV.